This entry features one T cell receptor (beta chain) sequence. This clone showed up just a few times. Its antigen is unknown. At one end, the junction sequence differs from germline, possibly due to a read error. This entry belongs to a study of PD-1 blockade in classical Hodgkin lymphoma (TCRdb year 2020). Concerning the study at large: Nivolumab dosing was 3 mg/kg intravenously every 2 weeks, continuing until either disease progression or unacceptable toxicity. The study used CyTOF and TCR beta sequencing to define a peripheral blood immune signature of response to PD-1 blockade in classical Hodgkin lymphoma. Paper-wide results and their limitations: Baseline TCR diversity was reported as lower in newly diagnosed patients than in healthy donors, and lower still in relapsed/refractory patients. A significant rise by C4D1 was seen in CD4+ but not CD8+ TCR diversity (p=0.0027 vs p=0.16), with the rise being most apparent in complete responders (p=0.02). The study covered only a single clinical trial cohort, and the causes of the repertoire differences, possibly disease activity or prior therapy, were still not defined. Lower diversity was observed in patients in whom nivolumab was started less than 1 year after ASCT, and these patients were excluded from later analyses so that confounding by immune reconstitution would be avoided. Baseline diversity similar to that of newly diagnosed patients was observed in trial patients achieving complete response, whereas significantly lower diversity was observed in partial responders and progressors.

The Qiagen DNeasy kit was used to extract genomic DNA from unsorted PBMCs and from the negatively selected CD4+ and CD8+ fractions. Using primers that anneal to V and J segments, immunoSEQ multiplex PCR amplified the TCR beta CDR3 regions. A synthetic immune receptor repertoire was used to minimize amplification bias, and any residual bias was removed computationally once sequencing was done. Per the original workflow: Custom Python scripts were used to quantify repertoire diversity as the Shannon entropy index. Unsorted, CD4+ and CD8+ repertoires were analyzed separately, except for combined analyses in which CD4+ and CD8+ sequences were merged in silico. Clonal expansion was defined as at least a 2-fold frequency increase after treatment relative to C1D1, with a pseudocount of 0.5 for undetected baseline clones. Singleton clones were defined as clones with 0 or 1 copy at C1D1, and non-singleton clones were defined as clones with 2 or more copies. By matching protein sequences in sorted samples from the same patient, clones expanded in unsorted samples were annotated as CD4+, CD8+ or unknown. Diversity changes from C1D1 to C4D1 were tested in paired samples using Wilcoxon tests. This immuneACCESS table, as held by TCRdb, lists in-frame sequences with V and J called but not all clones. Of the missing ones, under half trace to an unresolved V gene in checked studies; the others have no known cause. D and trimming were read from the DNA, whereas the V and J calls and clone size are those reported in that table. This sample comprises some 100,000 clones, around 89% of them detected only once. The ten largest clones take up 5.5% to 8.5% of the sample.

The time point tag for this specimen amounts to: cycle 2 day 1 (C2D1) of nivolumab. Every trial patient had relapsed following autologous stem cell transplantation, and prior brentuximab vedotin exposure was what differed among cohorts A, B and C. The trial cohort was composed of about 53 patients with relapsed/refractory classical Hodgkin lymphoma, for whom complete response, partial response or progressive disease was recorded as best overall response. Trial patients were treated with single-agent nivolumab in the multi-cohort phase II CheckMate 205 trial. Best overall response was determined by an independent review committee according to the 2007 International Working Group response criteria. Trial PBMCs were obtained immediately prior to nivolumab initiation (C1D1) and on therapy at cycle 2 day 1 and cycle 4 day 1. Peripheral blood was collected in 8 mL Vacutainer Cell Preparation Tubes, from which PBMCs were isolated by centrifugation and then cryopreserved.

The receptor was isolated from a human donor with classical Hodgkin lymphoma. Material: peripheral blood mononuclear cells (PBMCs), obtained before the second cycle of nivolumab.

CDR3 reads: CAWGVSDNSPLHF. The DNA is TGTGCCTGGGGTGTGTCCGATAATTCACCCCTCCACTTT. The rearrangement combines TRBV30 with TRBJ1-6; no D segment can be confidently identified. Reading the germline V gene (reference sequence) gives CDR1 GTSNPN and CDR2 SVGIG. Measured from the cysteine to the phenylalanine, the CDR3 is 13 residues long. The retained sequence is limited to the CDR3, 39 bases, with the frame set at the first base.